The present TCR beta chain was sequenced within a study of blood T cell repertoires in COVID-19. Background on the study: COVID-19 samples from acute and convalescent phases originated in the United States, Italy and Spain.

Germline V lookup: CDR1 LGHDT, CDR2 YNNKEL (reference sequence). Between the trimmed V and J ends, which lost 3 bases and 5 bases, there was a span of 11 bases. CDR3 length: 14 residues. As originally analysed: Estimated nucleated cell counts came from reference gene primer amplification. Produced via immunoSEQ multiplex PCR; TCRdb's table is partial and in-frame only. Clonal size and the V and J genes are those of that table, whereas D and trimming came from the DNA. The top ten clones hold about 2.5% of a sample with under 200,000 clones, about nine tenths of them seen once. The material sequenced was peripheral blood. The receptor's source is a man younger than 35 with acute or convalescent COVID-19. The V and J genes are TRBV3-1 (or the pseudogene TRBV3-2) and TRBJ1-5, with D possibly TRBD1 on 5 matching bases. Written as DNA, the CDR3 is TGTGCCAGCAGCCAGAGATGGGGGGATCAGCCCCAGCATTTT. Translated, it gives CASSQRWGDQPQHF.